The TCR beta chain under discussion was sequenced for a study of tumour-infiltrating T cells in Burkitt lymphoma. At the level of the study: Repertoire clonality predicted overall and progression-free survival.

By its share, this clone is large. Distinct nucleotide sequences in the sample also encode this CDR3. TCRdb's copy holds only in-frame clones and misses some; the assay was immunoSEQ multiplex PCR. The sample holds 7,000 or so clones; approximately 17% are singletons and the top ten take roughly 3.2%. V gave up 0 bases and J gave up 4 bases; unmatched junction bases: 2. Germline V gene lookup returns CDR1 MNHEY and CDR2 SMNVEV (reference sequence). The CDR3 consists of 15 residues. This clonotype was sampled from a human donor with diffuse large B-cell lymphoma. This chain links TRBV27 with TRBJ2-7, with 11 nucleotides matching TRBD2. Sequenced input: tumor tissue. In DNA form, the CDR3 reads TGTGCCAGCAGTTTATCAGGGACTAGCGGTTACGAGCAGTACTTC. This translates into CASSLSGTSGYEQYF.